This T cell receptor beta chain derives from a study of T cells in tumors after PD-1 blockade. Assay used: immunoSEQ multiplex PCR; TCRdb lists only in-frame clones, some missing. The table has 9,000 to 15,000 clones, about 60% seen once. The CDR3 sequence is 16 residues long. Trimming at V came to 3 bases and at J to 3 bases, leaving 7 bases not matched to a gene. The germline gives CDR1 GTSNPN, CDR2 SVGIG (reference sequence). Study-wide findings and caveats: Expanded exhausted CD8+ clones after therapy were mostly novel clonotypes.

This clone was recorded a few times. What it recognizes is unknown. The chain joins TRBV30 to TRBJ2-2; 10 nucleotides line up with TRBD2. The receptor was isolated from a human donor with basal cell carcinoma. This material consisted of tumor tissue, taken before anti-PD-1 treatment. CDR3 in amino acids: CAWSRLAGGYTGELFF. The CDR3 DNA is TGTGCCTGGAGCAGATTAGCGGGAGGATACACCGGGGAGCTGTTTTTT.